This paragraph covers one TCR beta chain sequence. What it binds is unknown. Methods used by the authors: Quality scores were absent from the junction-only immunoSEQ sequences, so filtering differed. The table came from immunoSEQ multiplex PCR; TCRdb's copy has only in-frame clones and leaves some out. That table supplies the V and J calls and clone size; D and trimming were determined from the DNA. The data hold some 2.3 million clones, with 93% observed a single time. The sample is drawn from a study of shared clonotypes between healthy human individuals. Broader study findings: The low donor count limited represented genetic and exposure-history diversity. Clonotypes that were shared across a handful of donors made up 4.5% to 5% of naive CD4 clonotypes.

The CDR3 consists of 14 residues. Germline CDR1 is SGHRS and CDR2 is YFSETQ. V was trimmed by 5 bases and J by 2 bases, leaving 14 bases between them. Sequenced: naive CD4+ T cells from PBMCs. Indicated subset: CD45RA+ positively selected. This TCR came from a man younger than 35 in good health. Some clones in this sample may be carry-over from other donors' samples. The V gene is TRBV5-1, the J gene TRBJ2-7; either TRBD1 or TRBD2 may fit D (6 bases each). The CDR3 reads CASSSGDSTYEQYF. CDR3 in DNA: TGCGCCAGCAGTTCAGGGGACTCGACCTACGAGCAGTACTTC.